A single T cell receptor beta chain is shown here with its context. This clonotype was seen repeatedly, ten times or more. The antigen this receptor binds is unknown. Nothing much larger sits one base from this clone, and base qualities are not available. The data are from a study of T cells in Graves' hyperthyroidism and ophthalmopathy (dated by TCRdb to the late 2010s). Notes on the research overall: Peripheral blood samples were taken at initial diagnosis, before any treatment was given. The study also compared thyroid tissue and blood T-cell repertoires from a handful of Graves' hyperthyroidism patients. After blood sampling, hyperthyroidism patients were treated with methimazole at a starting dose of 30 mg daily, and ophthalmopathy patients were treated with high-dose intravenous methylprednisolone. The paper describes TCR Vbeta CDR3 sequencing of 135 peripheral blood samples, made up of 43 ophthalmopathy patients, around 78 hyperthyroidism patients and approximately 17 progressor patients. To identify TCR V-J signatures that set the groups apart, the researchers used a discovery cohort of 95 to 100 patients, made up of 40 to 45 with Graves' ophthalmopathy and approximately 57 with stable Graves' hyperthyroidism. Whether ophthalmopathy could be predicted prospectively was tested in an independent validation cohort made up of under 20 hyperthyroidism patients plus 17 patients who later progressed to ophthalmopathy. The roughly 100 discovery patients were divided at random into training and test sets in a 7:3 ratio. Overall study outcomes, separate from this receptor: In validation, progression to ophthalmopathy was predicted by the model with 70.59% sensitivity and 72.22% specificity, a median of approximately 6.5 months before onset. Sample size was not statistically predetermined, and blinding of investigators to group allocation was not performed. Blood samples also contained most of the expanded thyroid clonotypes (frequency above 0.001), which suggests that blood repertoires may reflect thyroid immune responses. A model built on a 13 V-J signature distinguished ophthalmopathy from stable hyperthyroidism, reaching 85% to 90% sensitivity and under 84% specificity in cross-validation and 80%/75% in testing.

Amplification of TCR beta CDR3 regions was carried out from RNA transcripts. A first-round RT-PCR of the TCR CDR3 used the HTBI primer set with the Qiagen OneStep RT-PCR kit. A second multiplex PCR round built the libraries, followed by size selection and purification. Libraries were sequenced paired-end with 100 bp reads on an Illumina HiSeq2000. In the source study's methods: SOAPnuke was used to process the raw data, throwing out any read that contained adapters or uncalled bases, had a mean Phred below 15, or lacked an exact constant-primer or identifier match. High-quality paired reads were merged with COPE v1.2.5, and unique nucleotide sequences were defined as clonotypes. MiTCR v1.1 was used to align clonotypes to the IMGT TRBV, TRBD and TRBJ reference segments. Only V-J combinations with frequency above 0.0001, covering 99.2% of repertoires, were analysed. The TCS score was defined as F50 (clonal expansion) divided by E x V (chaos), with BLOSUM62-based TCRdist calculated between CDR3 peptides within each V-J. Welch's t-statistics and random forest reduced roughly 500 V-J features to 13, which were used in a naive Bayes classifier (R e1071). TCRdb handled the public reads itself, with Q25 trimming in fastp and clone calling in MiXCR, and kept productive beta chains. Identical CDR3 proteins give one entry, which carries the most common genes and DNA. These V and J calls originate from TCRdb's pipeline instead of the authors' own analysis. A total of some 500,000 distinct CDR3 sequences appear in this sample, approximately 24% of them only once. Approximately 11% of the sample rests with the top ten.

Moderately to severely active disease, a Clinical Activity Score of at least 3, a NOSPECS grade of at least 4, and a duration under 3 months were present in ophthalmopathy patients. The study excluded patients with uncontrolled infections, other autoimmune diseases, pregnancy or lactation. Diagnoses were established on the basis of clinical symptoms, serum thyroxine and TRAb, thyroid ultrasound, and orbital computed tomography. PBMCs were separated from 10 ml of fresh peripheral blood using Ficoll-Paque density gradient centrifugation. Total RNA was extracted using Trizol reagent, and RNA quality was assessed on an Agilent 2100 Bioanalyzer. Here V drops 5 bases and J drops 1 base, and the junction holds 13 bases not matched to any gene. The CDR3 covers 16 residues, taking in both the cysteine and the phenylalanine. Solely the CDR3 DNA is kept, with 48 bases framed from the first base. CDR1 and CDR2 (DFQATT, SNEGSKA) derive from the germline V gene (reference sequence).

What was sequenced was blood. The rearrangement combines TRBV20-1 with TRBJ2-7; the central 8 bases match TRBD1. This TCR was sampled from a woman younger than 45 with Graves' ophthalmopathy. The DNA sequence reads TGCAGTGCTGCATATGTGGGGACAGGAATTTCCTACGAGCAGTACTTC. Translation gives CSAAYVGTGISYEQYF.